This TCR beta chain was profiled in a study of T cell changes during pregnancy in multiple sclerosis. The length of the CDR3 is 16 residues. Per germline, CDR1 KGHSH and CDR2 LQKENI. V lost 2 bases to trimming and J lost 6 bases, with 17 bases between them. Clones were sequenced by immunoSEQ multiplex PCR, and TCRdb holds only the in-frame ones, with some missing. The sample consists of some 120,000 clones, about 94% of them appearing once. This receptor was identified in a female donor with multiple sclerosis, enrolled in a pregnancy study. The sample in question was peripheral blood, obtained before pregnancy. The chain couples TRBV18 to TRBJ2-1; the D gene is possibly TRBD2 (7 bases). CDR3 bases: TGTGCCAGCTCACCAAATTGGGGGGGGCAACGCAATGAGCAGTTCTTC. It specifies CASSPNWGGQRNEQFF.